The T cell receptor (beta chain) described here comes from a study of PD-L1 blockade in urothelial cancer. About the research overall: Analysis of the blood was performed 3 weeks (second dose) and 6 weeks after treatment start. Blood-derived samples held a median roughly 140,000 T cells.

V was trimmed by 0 bases and J by 0 bases, leaving 8 bases between them. The CDR3 covers 15 residues. Urothelial carcinoma, locally advanced or metastatic, affected the patients. Only in-frame clones appear in the TCRdb table, and some are missing; sequencing was by immunoSEQ multiplex PCR. The profile covers approximately 100,000 clones, with roughly 84% appearing a single time and 2.4% taken by the ten largest. J is TRBJ1-1 and V is TRBV23-1; D not certain. TRBV23-1 is assigned to the ORF class and has an uncertain function. The TCR sequence derives from a man aged 45 to 65 with urothelial cancer. This sample comprised PBMCs, obtained around atezolizumab (anti-PD-L1) treatment. Here the CDR3 DNA reads TGCGCCAGCAGTCAATCCCGGGGAGTGAACACTGAAGCTTTCTTT. Its translation: CASSQSRGVNTEAFF.